One and the same sample provided the 12 T cell receptor beta chains below, sequenced in a study of post-analysis software for immune sequencing data. Included in the TCR beta cDNA libraries were unique molecular identifiers. TCRdb independently ran MiXCR on the PCR reads; one entry per CDR3 protein. Of some 160,000 distinct CDR3 sequences in the sample, around 36% are singletons; the top ten hold approximately 30%. This material consisted of blood, taken after autologous hematopoietic stem cell transplantation. These receptors came from a girl aged 5 to 17 with multiple sclerosis.

Here the CDR3 reads CASSQRTSGRCHEQYF. The CDR3 region has the DNA TGTGCCAGCAGCCAAAGGACTAGCGGGAGATGCCACGAGCAGTACTTC. The chain employs TRBV3-1 and TRBJ2-5; 13 bases are shared with TRBD2. The J call is uncertain, as TRBJ2-7 better fits the DNA end. The CDR3 is 16 residues long. Germline V gene lookup returns CDR1 LGHDT and CDR2 YNNKEL (reference sequence).

This clonotype was recorded many times. V gene TRBV29-1 combines with J gene TRBJ1-2; no reliable D call. Germline V gene lookup returns CDR1 SQVTM and CDR2 ANQGSEA. V was shortened by 6 bases and J by 6 bases, with 5 bases between the two germline ends. The CDR3 sequence is 9 residues long. The CDR3 region has the DNA TGCAGCGTGAGGGATGGCTACACCTTC. Its protein product is CSVRDGYTF. The full variable domain, with the rest looked up from reference TRBV29-1 and TRBJ1-2, is SAVISQKPSRDICQRGTSLTIQCQVDSQVTMMFWYRQQPGQSLTLIATANQGSEATYESGFVIDKFPISRPNLTFSTLTVSNMSPEDSSIYLCSVRDGYTFGSGTRLTVV.

The chain carries TRBV6-6 and TRBJ1-1; a weak D match, TRBD1 (5 bases). Trimming left V 2 bases short and J 4 bases short, with 14 bases between. Germline V CDR1 and CDR2: MNHNY, SVGAGI (reference sequence). CDR3 length: 15 residues. The CDR3: CASSYDGGSGTEAFF. The CDR3 bases are TGTGCCAGCAGTTACGATGGGGGATCGGGCACTGAAGCTTTCTTT.

The chain joins TRBV6-5 to TRBJ2-1; perhaps TRBD1 as D (7 bases). V was trimmed by 1 base and J by 9 bases, leaving 13 bases between them. The CDR3 spans 14 residues. CDR1 is MNHEY and CDR2 is SVGAGI in the germline V gene. The DNA for the CDR3 is TGTGCCAGCAGTTACTTCACTCAGGGGGGTGAGCAGTTCTTC. Translation: CASSYFTQGGEQFF.

This clonotype turned up a few times. The rearrangement uses TRBV7-9 and TRBJ2-7; D unclear. Trimming took 2 bases from V and 2 from J, leaving 16 bases between them. CDR1 SEHNR and CDR2 FQNEAQ come from the germline V gene (reference sequence). The CDR3 has 16 residues. The CDR3 reads CASSLSEPAGAYEQYF. In nucleotides, the CDR3 is TGTGCCAGCAGCTTAAGTGAGCCGGCCGGAGCCTACGAGCAGTACTTC.

V is TRBV24-1 and J is TRBJ2-3; 10 nucleotides match TRBD1. V dropped 5 bases and J dropped 3; count of bases not matched to a gene: 10. There are 17 residues in the CDR3. The germline V gene has CDR1 KGHDR and CDR2 SFDVKD. CDR3 sequence: CATSGPGQGVPTDTQYF. CDR3 DNA sequence: TGTGCCACCAGTGGCCCAGGACAGGGGGTTCCGACAGATACGCAGTATTTT.

The chain joins TRBV5-1 to TRBJ2-5, with 11 bases identical to TRBD2. The end of the DNA aligns better with TRBJ2-7, so the J call may be wrong. CDR3 length: 15 amino acids. Per germline, CDR1 SGHRS and CDR2 YFSETQ. The chain's CDR3 is CASSLKLAGASEQYF. CDR3 bases: TGCGCCAGCAGCTTAAAACTAGCGGGAGCTAGCGAGCAGTACTTC.

The chain is built from TRBV4-2 and TRBJ2-3, with 8 bases lining up with TRBD2. V was pared by 1 base and J by 3 bases, with 15 bases of the junction left unmatched. Germline-derived CDR1 and CDR2 are LGHNA and YNFKEQ. The CDR3 is 19 amino acids. The CDR3 loop reads CASSQGGPELAASTDTQYF. The CDR3 region has the DNA TGTGCCAGCAGCCAAGGGGGACCCGAACTAGCGGCTTCAACAGATACGCAGTATTTT.

This clonotype was observed at least ten times. This rearrangement joins TRBV15 to TRBJ2-3, with D uncertain. Trimming pared 1 base from V and 4 bases from J, leaving 9 bases between. The CDR3 has 14 residues. Germline V gene data show CDR1 as LNHNV and CDR2 as YYDKDF (reference sequence). CDR3: CATSRVVPADTQYF. CDR3 coding DNA: TGTGCCACCAGCAGAGTAGTTCCTGCAGATACGCAGTATTTT. Filled out from reference TRBV15 and TRBJ2-3, the complete variable domain reads DAMVIQNPRYQVTQFGKPVTLSCSQTLNHNVMYWYQQKSSQAPKLLFHYYDKDFNNEADTPDNFQSRRPNTSFCFLDIRSPGLGDTAMYLCATSRVVPADTQYFGPGTRLTVL.

This clonotype was picked up a small number of times. This chain uses TRBV4-1 with TRBJ2-4, with 9 positions matching TRBD1. Germline CDR1 reads MGHRA; CDR2 reads YSYEKL. Losses at the gene ends were 6 bases for V and 8 bases for J; bases not matched to a gene: 5. This CDR3 contains 13 residues. As DNA, the CDR3 is TGCGCCAGCAGTCCGGGACAGGGAGACATTCAGTACTTC. Translating it yields CASSPGQGDIQYF.

This clonotype has more than one count but fewer than ten. The chain links TRBV20-1 to TRBJ2-1; 11 bases match TRBD2. With 6 bases clipped from V and 8 bases from J, the junction kept 15 bases outside the gene matches. The CDR3 is 16 amino acids. CDR1 and CDR2 from the germline V gene are DFQATT and SNEGSKA (reference sequence). The CDR3 region is CSANGLAGPPADEQFF. The CDR3 DNA sequence: TGCAGTGCGAACGGACTAGCGGGTCCCCCGGCGGATGAGCAGTTCTTC.

This chain connects TRBV7-9 to TRBJ2-1; 7 bases agree with TRBD2. There are 16 residues in the CDR3. V lost 5 bases, J lost 9 bases, and 16 bases stayed unmatched. The germline gives CDR1 SEHNR, CDR2 FQNEAQ (reference sequence). This CDR3 reads CASSPPGLPRPGEQFF. In DNA, the CDR3 is TGTGCCAGCAGCCCTCCGGGACTACCCCGGCCGGGTGAGCAGTTCTTC.